This entry lists 29 T cell receptor beta chains sequenced from one sample in a study of T-cell memory formation after mild COVID-19. TCRdb recomputed calls from the 5' RACE reads with MiXCR, one row per CDR3 protein. The sample shows 300,000 to 400,000 distinct CDR3 sequences, about 21% of them seen only once. Input material: PBMCs or a T cell subset sorted from them (not recorded which). The receptors stem from an adult woman who had mild COVID-19 (a few samples of this study predate the infection). Cell type and time point are not known.

This clonotype was seen a handful of times. J is TRBJ1-1 and V is TRBV6-2 or TRBV6-3, with a possible D match to TRBD1 (5 bases). The CDR3 runs 14 residues. The V end lost 10 bases, the J end lost 4 bases, and 19 bases lay between the germline ends. The germline CDR1 and CDR2 sequences are MNHEY and SVGEGT. CDR3 sequence: CAIIRDQTGTEAFF. CDR3 bases: TGTGCCATCATCCGGGACCAGACGGGCACTGAAGCTTTCTTT.

This rearrangement joins TRBV7-9 to TRBJ2-2, with D uncertain. Trimming removed 2 bases from V and 2 bases from J, with 9 bases in between. The CDR3 sequence is 15 residues long. The germline V gene has CDR1 SEHNR and CDR2 FQNEAQ (reference sequence). CDR3 in amino acids: CASSLLDPNTGELFF. As DNA, the CDR3 is TGTGCCAGCAGCTTACTAGATCCAAACACCGGGGAGCTGTTTTTT.

This clonotype was detected a few times. The chain links TRBV6-5 to TRBJ1-2; D perhaps matches TRBD1 (6 bases). Germline CDR1 and CDR2: MNHEY and SVGAGI. Trimming took 6 bases from V and 2 from J, leaving 13 bases between them. This CDR3 spans 14 amino acids. The CDR3 bases are TGTGCCAGCAGCAGGTCGACAGGAAACTATGGCTACACCTTC. It encodes CASSRSTGNYGYTF.

This rearrangement joins TRBV24-1 to TRBJ2-6; D not resolved. The CDR3 length is 17 residues. V lost 6 bases, J lost 1 base, and 15 bases lay in between. From germline, CDR1 is KGHDR and CDR2 SFDVKD. In DNA form, the CDR3 reads TGTGCCACCAGTCCGGGCCTCTTCAGGTCTGGGGCCAACGTCCTGACTTTC. As protein: CATSPGLFRSGANVLTF.

The rearrangement links TRBV19 to TRBJ1-1; D is undetermined. V shed 5 bases and J shed 1 base, with 14 bases lying between them. CDR1 is LNHDA, CDR2 SQIVND, per germline (reference sequence). This CDR3 is built from 15 residues. Here the CDR3 reads CASSPSEVGNTEAFF. In nucleotides, the CDR3 is TGTGCCAGTAGTCCCTCGGAGGTGGGGAACACTGAAGCTTTCTTT.

This clonotype appeared a few times. CDR3 protein: CASSSGLAEGDTQYF. In DNA form, the CDR3 reads TGTGCCAGCAGTTCCGGACTCGCCGAAGGGGATACGCAGTATTTT. V and J are TRBV7-6 and TRBJ2-3, with D possibly matching TRBD2 (5 bases). The germline V and J ends were trimmed by 6 bases and 6 bases, with 19 bases remaining between them. The CDR3 is made up of 15 amino acids. CDR1 and CDR2 (germline): SGHVS, FNYEAQ.

This clonotype was observed a few times. This sequence joins TRBV5-1 and TRBJ2-3; D is possibly TRBD1 or TRBD2 (5 bases each). The V gene's germline CDR1 is SGHRS and CDR2 YFSETQ. This CDR3 spans 14 amino acids. With 5 bases removed from V and 2 bases from J, the gap between germline ends came to 12 bases. CDR3 amino acids: CASRSGGYTDTQYF. The CDR3 coding sequence is TGCGCCAGCAGATCTGGGGGTTACACAGATACGCAGTATTTT.

This chain uses TRBV20-1 with TRBJ1-5; D perhaps matches TRBD1 (5 bases). The CDR3 is 14 amino acids. Germline CDR1 and CDR2: DFQATT and SNEGSKA (reference sequence). Trimming shortened V by 6 bases and J by 4 bases, and 16 bases separated the two germline ends. Here the CDR3 DNA reads TGCAGTGCAAGAAGGAGGCAGGGAAATCAGCCCCAGCATTTT. Protein product: CSARRRQGNQPQHF.

This chain connects TRBV4-3 to TRBJ2-1; 7 nucleotides align to TRBD2. Germline CDR1 and CDR2: LGHNA and YSLEER. This CDR3 has 15 amino acids. V gave up 3 bases and J gave up 2 bases; unmatched junction bases: 4. The CDR3 DNA reads TGCGCCAGCAGCCAGGACGGGACTACCTACAATGAGCAGTTCTTC. The encoded protein is CASSQDGTTYNEQFF.

The chain links TRBV2 to TRBJ2-3; no clear D gene. The germline V gene encodes CDR1 SNHLY and CDR2 FYNNEI. The CDR3 length is 16 residues. V lost 5 bases and J lost 1, with 16 bases in between. CDR3 protein: CASSRRGFMGTDTQYF. CDR3 coding DNA: TGTGCCAGCAGTAGGCGAGGATTCATGGGCACAGATACGCAGTATTTT. The full variable domain, in which reference TRBV2 and TRBJ2-3 provide the parts outside the CDR3, is EPEVTQTPSHQVTQMGQEVILRCVPISNHLYFYWYRQILGQKVEFLVSFYNNEISEKSEIFDDQFSVERPDGSNFTLKIRSTKLEDSAMYFCASSRRGFMGTDTQYFGPGTRLTVL.

This clonotype was detected ten times or more. This sequence joins TRBV7-9 and TRBJ1-2, with a possible D match to TRBD1 (6 bases). Germline CDR1 reads SEHNR; CDR2 reads FQNEAQ (reference sequence). V shed 0 bases and J shed 4 bases, with 12 bases lying between them. There are 15 residues in the CDR3. CDR3 in amino acids: CASSLAGAGAYGYTF. CDR3 in DNA: TGTGCCAGCAGCTTAGCCGGGGCAGGGGCCTATGGCTACACCTTC.

This clonotype was found a few times. The chain couples TRBV9 to TRBJ2-7, with D perhaps TRBD1 (6 bases). The ends were cut back, 0 bases at V and 1 base at J, with 11 bases in the middle. The CDR3 totals 15 residues. The germline gives CDR1 SGDLS, CDR2 YYNGEE. In DNA, the CDR3 is TGTGCCAGCAGCGTAGGGCAGGGGAAGTCCTACGAGCAGTACTTC. It codes for CASSVGQGKSYEQYF.

CDR3 sequence reads: CASSLSLMTSGHLGQYF. The CDR3, as DNA: TGTGCCAGCAGCTTATCTCTGATGACTAGCGGACACTTGGGGCAGTACTTC. The V call is TRBV7-9, the J call TRBJ2-7; TRBD2 agrees at 9 bases. Germline CDR1 and CDR2: SEHNR and FQNEAQ (reference sequence). V shed 2 bases, J shed 9 bases, and the junction held 17 bases outside the gene matches. This CDR3 region has 17 residues.

This clonotype appeared a few times. V is TRBV27 and J is TRBJ2-7; D may be TRBD1 (7 bases). The ends were cut back, 5 bases at V and 4 bases at J, with 18 bases in the middle. The germline gives CDR1 MNHEY, CDR2 SMNVEV (reference sequence). This CDR3 is built from 15 residues. The DNA of the CDR3 is TGTGCCAGCAGTCAACCCAGGCAGGGGGGATACGAGCAGTACTTC. The encoded protein is CASSQPRQGGYEQYF.

This chain uses TRBV7-9 with TRBJ1-3; D gene unclear. The CDR3 totals 14 residues. Germline V gene data show CDR1 as SEHNR and CDR2 as FQNEAQ (reference sequence). V was pared by 5 bases and J by 0 bases, with 8 bases between. The DNA of the CDR3 is TGTGCCAGCAGCCACCCGGCCTCTGGAAACACCATATATTTT. This codes for CASSHPASGNTIYF.

Many counts were recorded for this clonotype. The chain links TRBV20-1 to TRBJ2-7, with TRBD2 identical over 9 bases. CDR1 DFQATT and CDR2 SNEGSKA come from the germline V gene (reference sequence). Losses at the gene ends were 1 base for V and 2 bases for J; bases not matched to a gene: 0. This CDR3 has 13 residues. The CDR3 nucleotides are TGCAGTGCTAGAGGGACTAGCGCCTACGAGCAGTACTTC. Translating it yields CSARGTSAYEQYF.

This clonotype has just a few counts. V is TRBV7-8 and J is TRBJ2-1; D is perhaps TRBD1 (6 bases). Germline loops: CDR1 SGHVS, CDR2 FQNEAQ. Trimming stripped 2 bases from V and 9 bases from J, with 20 bases between. The CDR3 is 16 amino acids. CDR3 protein: CASSLHTGHLQGEQFF. The CDR3 DNA sequence: TGTGCCAGCAGCTTACATACAGGTCATCTACAGGGTGAGCAGTTCTTC.

This clonotype has more than one count but fewer than ten. The rearrangement links TRBV27 to TRBJ2-3; either TRBD1 or TRBD2 may fit D (5 bases each). Germline V gives CDR1 MNHEY, CDR2 SMNVEV (reference sequence). V lost 3 bases and J lost 7, with 29 bases in between. The CDR3 has 19 amino acids. The CDR3 loop reads CASSLTAVYTALQFNTQYF. CDR3 nucleotide sequence: TGTGCCAGCAGTTTGACAGCGGTCTATACCGCCCTCCAATTTAATACGCAGTATTTT.

The V call is TRBV24-1, the J call TRBJ2-1, with D possibly being TRBD1 (6 bases). Germline CDR1 KGHDR, CDR2 SFDVKD. Trimming left V 3 bases short and J 9 bases short, with 17 bases between. The CDR3 contains 15 residues. This CDR3 is CATSDGGHEKREQFF. CDR3 bases: TGTGCCACCAGTGATGGGGGACATGAGAAGCGTGAGCAGTTCTTC.

This clonotype was recorded a few times. J is TRBJ2-7 and V is TRBV10-3; D is ambiguous. The CDR3 spans 14 residues. V lost 4 bases, J lost 0 bases, and 10 bases lay in between. Germline V gene lookup returns CDR1 ENHRY and CDR2 SYGVKD. The chain's CDR3 is CAISGQSGSYEQYF. CDR3 nucleotide sequence: TGTGCCATCAGTGGACAATCTGGCTCCTACGAGCAGTACTTC.

The chain has TRBV7-3 and TRBJ2-3, with D perhaps TRBD1 (6 bases). The CDR3 runs to 14 residues. Looked up from germline, CDR1 is SGHTA and CDR2 is FQGTGA. The V end lost 3 bases, the J end lost 3 bases, and 10 bases lay between the germline ends. Written as DNA, the CDR3 is TGTGCCAGCAGCTTTAGTCAGGGGACAGATACGCAGTATTTT. Translation gives CASSFSQGTDTQYF.

This rearrangement joins TRBV11-2 to TRBJ1-2; perhaps TRBD1 as D (5 bases). The CDR3 is made up of 15 amino acids. Trimming took off 7 bases at V and 10 bases at J, with 25 bases between the two ends. CDR1 is SGHAT, CDR2 FQNNGV, per germline. CDR3 sequence: CASIPYRGAAGPYTF. CDR3 nucleotide sequence: TGTGCCAGCATCCCCTACCGCGGGGCGGCCGGACCCTACACCTTC.

This clonotype was seen a few times. The V and J genes are TRBV5-1 and TRBJ1-1, with no clear D. The germline CDR1 and CDR2 sequences are SGHRS and YFSETQ. Trimming shortened V by 0 bases and J by 1 base, and 10 bases separated the two germline ends. The CDR3 loop spans 15 amino acids. The CDR3 reads CASSLGTSGNTEAFF. The DNA for the CDR3 is TGCGCCAGCAGCTTGGGGACTTCAGGGAACACTGAAGCTTTCTTT.

This clonotype was counted only a few times. The J gene is TRBJ2-7, the V gene TRBV12-3 or TRBV12-4; TRBD2 might be the D (7 bases). The V end lost 5 bases, the J end lost 2 bases, and 19 bases lay between the germline ends. The CDR3 runs 16 residues. The CDR3 loop is CASSDRRGGVTYEQYF. The CDR3 DNA is TGTGCCAGCAGTGACCGGAGGGGGGGGGTGACCTACGAGCAGTACTTC.

The genes are TRBV5-1 and TRBJ1-1, with D maybe TRBD1 (6 bases). Germline CDR1 is SGHRS and CDR2 is YFSETQ. The V gene lost 2 bases and the J gene lost 6 bases, with 8 bases spanning the gap. The CDR3 sequence is 12 residues long. CDR3 coding DNA: TGCGCCAGCAGCTTAGGGGGGCCTGAAGCTTTCTTT. Encoded protein: CASSLGGPEAFF.

This chain connects TRBV20-1 to TRBJ1-6, with D possibly TRBD1 on 6 matching bases. Trimming left V 6 bases short and J 7 bases short, with 16 bases between. Germline V gives CDR1 DFQATT, CDR2 SNEGSKA (reference sequence). The CDR3 has 14 amino acids. CDR3 DNA sequence: TGCAGTGCAACCCAGCCTCAGGGGAATTCACCCCTCCACTTT. It encodes CSATQPQGNSPLHF.

The chain links TRBV24-1 to TRBJ2-7; 9 positions match TRBD1. Germline loops: CDR1 KGHDR, CDR2 SFDVKD. Losses at the gene ends were 9 bases for V and 6 bases for J; bases not matched to a gene: 2. This CDR3 is built from 11 residues. The CDR3 DNA is TGTGCCACCGGGACAGGGACCGAGCAGTACTTC. Protein: CATGTGTEQYF.

This clonotype was recorded a few times. This chain links TRBV20-1 with TRBJ2-1, with 7 positions matching TRBD2. J gave up 12 bases and V 6 bases, and 5 bases lay outside the gene matches. Germline-derived CDR1 and CDR2 are DFQATT and SNEGSKA (reference sequence). The CDR3 is 10 residues long. The CDR3 region has the DNA TGCAGTGCGAGGGACTACTCGCAGTTCTTC. It is translated as CSARDYSQFF.

This clonotype turned up a few times. This chain connects TRBV5-1 to TRBJ2-1, with 8 bases matching TRBD2. Germline V gene lookup returns CDR1 SGHRS and CDR2 YFSETQ. Trimming took 3 bases from V and 8 from J; bases not matched to a gene: 16. CDR3 size: 17 residues. CDR3 protein: CASSSGVGGRTMHEQFF. In nucleotides, the CDR3 is TGCGCCAGCAGCTCCGGCGTCGGCGGGAGGACCATGCATGAGCAGTTCTTC.